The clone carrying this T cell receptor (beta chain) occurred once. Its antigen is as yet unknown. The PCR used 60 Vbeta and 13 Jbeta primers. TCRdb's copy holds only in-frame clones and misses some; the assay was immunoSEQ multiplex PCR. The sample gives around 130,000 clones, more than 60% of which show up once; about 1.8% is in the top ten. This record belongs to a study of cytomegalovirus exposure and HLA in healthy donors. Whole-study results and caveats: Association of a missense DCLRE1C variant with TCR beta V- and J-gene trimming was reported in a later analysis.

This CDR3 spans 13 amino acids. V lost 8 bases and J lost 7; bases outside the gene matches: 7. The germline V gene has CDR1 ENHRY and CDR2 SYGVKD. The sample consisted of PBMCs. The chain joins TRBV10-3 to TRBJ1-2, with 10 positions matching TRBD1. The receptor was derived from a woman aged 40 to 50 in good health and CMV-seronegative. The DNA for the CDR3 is TGTGCCATCGAGGGACAGGGGACGGGTGGCTACACCTTC. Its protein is CAIEGQGTGGYTF.